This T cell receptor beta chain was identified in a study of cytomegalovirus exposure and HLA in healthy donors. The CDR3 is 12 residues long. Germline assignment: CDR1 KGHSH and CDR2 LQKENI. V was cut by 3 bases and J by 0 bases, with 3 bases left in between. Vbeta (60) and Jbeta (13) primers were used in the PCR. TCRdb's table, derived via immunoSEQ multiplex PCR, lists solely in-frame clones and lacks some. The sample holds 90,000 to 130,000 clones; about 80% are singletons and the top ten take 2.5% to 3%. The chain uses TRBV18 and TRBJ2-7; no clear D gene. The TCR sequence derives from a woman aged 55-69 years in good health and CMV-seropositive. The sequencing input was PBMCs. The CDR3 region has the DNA TGTGCCAGCTCACCCAACTCCTACGAGCAGTACTTC. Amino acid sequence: CASSPNSYEQYF.